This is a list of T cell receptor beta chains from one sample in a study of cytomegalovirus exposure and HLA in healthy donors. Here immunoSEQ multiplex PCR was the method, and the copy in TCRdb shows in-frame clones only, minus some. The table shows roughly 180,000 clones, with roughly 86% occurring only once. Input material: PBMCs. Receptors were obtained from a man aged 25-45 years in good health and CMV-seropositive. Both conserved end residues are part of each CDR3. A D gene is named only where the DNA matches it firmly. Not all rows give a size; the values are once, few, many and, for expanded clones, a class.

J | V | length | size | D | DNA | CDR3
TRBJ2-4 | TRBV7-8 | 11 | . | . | TGTGCCAGCAGTCACCTTAGCATTCAGTACTTC | CASSHLSIQYF
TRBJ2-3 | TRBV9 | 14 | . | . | TGTGCCAGCAGCGTAGCTGTTGAGGCAGATACGCAGTATTTT | CASSVAVEADTQYF
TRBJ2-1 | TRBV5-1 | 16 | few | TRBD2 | TGCGCCAGCAGCTTGACTAGCGGGGGGACCTACAATGAGCAGTTCTTC | CASSLTSGGTYNEQFF
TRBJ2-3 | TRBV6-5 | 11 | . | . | TGTGCCAGCAGTTCCTACGATACGCAGTATTTT | CASSSYDTQYF
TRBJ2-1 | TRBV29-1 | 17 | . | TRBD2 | TGCAGCGTTGTTTCGGCTAGCGGGATAGGCTCCTACAATGAGCAGTTCTTC | CSVVSASGIGSYNEQFF
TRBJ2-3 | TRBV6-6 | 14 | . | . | TGTGCCAGCTTCGAACGGGGTGAGGCAGATACGCAGTATTTT | CASFERGEADTQYF
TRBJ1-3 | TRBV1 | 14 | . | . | TGCACCAGCAGCCGCGAGGACAGTCTTAACACCATATATTTT | CTSSREDSLNTIYF
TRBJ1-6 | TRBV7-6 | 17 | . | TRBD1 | TGTGCCAGCAGCTTAAGGTTGGGGACAGGGCGGGTCTCACCCCTCCACTTT | CASSLRLGTGRVSPLHF
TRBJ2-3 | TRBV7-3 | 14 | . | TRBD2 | TGTGCCAGCAGCCACGGACTAGCGGGGGATACGCAGTATTTT | CASSHGLAGDTQYF
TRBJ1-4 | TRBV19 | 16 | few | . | TGTGCCAGTAGTCCCCGCATGGACACAACTAATGAAAAACTGTTTTTT | CASSPRMDTTNEKLFF
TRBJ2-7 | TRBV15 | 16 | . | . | TGTGCCACCAGCAGAGCTAGAGGACTGAGCTCCTACGAGCAGTACTTC | CATSRARGLSSYEQYF
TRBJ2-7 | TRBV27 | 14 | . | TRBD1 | TGTGCCAGCAGTCCCACGGGGGACAGGGGGCCAGGGTACTTC | CASSPTGDRGPGYF
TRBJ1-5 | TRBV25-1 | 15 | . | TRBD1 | TGTGCCAGCAGTGGAGATGGGACAGGGCCAAGGCCCCAGCATTTT | CASSGDGTGPRPQHF
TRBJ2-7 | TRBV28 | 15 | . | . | TGTGCCAGCAGTTTAAGGGGGTACAGGACCCACGAGCAGTACTTC | CASSLRGYRTHEQYF
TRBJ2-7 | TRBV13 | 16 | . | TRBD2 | TGTGCCAGCAGCTTAGAAGGTGGGTCCGGCGGGGGCGAGCAGTACTTC | CASSLEGGSGGGEQYF
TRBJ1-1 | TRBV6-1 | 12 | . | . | TGTGCCAGCAGTGCCGGGAACACTGAAGCTTTCTTT | CASSAGNTEAFF
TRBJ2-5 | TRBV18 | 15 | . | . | TGTGCCAGCTCACCAAGGAGGGGGGCGCAAGAGACCCAGTACTTC | CASSPRRGAQETQYF
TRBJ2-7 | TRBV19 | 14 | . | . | TGTGCCAGTAGTGTAGCAGTCAGCTCCTACGAGCAGTACTTC | CASSVAVSSYEQYF
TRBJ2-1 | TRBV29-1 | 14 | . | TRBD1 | TGCAGCGTTGTCGGACAGGGGGCCTACAATGAGCAGTTCTTC | CSVVGQGAYNEQFF
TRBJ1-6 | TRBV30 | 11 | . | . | TGTGCCTGGAGTGCCTCGGACAGTCTCCACTTT | CAWSASDSLHF